This T cell receptor beta chain derives from a study of naive and memory T cell subsets. Whole-study findings and limits: TCR abundance followed a power law differing between naive and memory subsets. Expression changes during T cell differentiation may affect RNA-based TCR counts. Especially in CD8 cells, naive repertoires contained a few larger clonotypes, possibly CD45RA-re-expressing memory cells. Clonotypes here are unpaired alpha or beta chain sequences. Over 90% of naive TCR sequences appeared only once after error correction, unlike memory subsets.

This clonotype was seen many times. What it binds is unknown. Both TRBC1 and TRBC2 were covered by a beta constant-region primer of two equimolar oligonucleotides. Ligated cDNA was amplified by four rounds of PCR with nested alpha and beta constant-region primers and SP2. TCRdb re-derived calls from the UMI-ligation and nested PCR reads in MiXCR, one entry per CDR3 protein. There are approximately 140,000 distinct CDR3 sequences in the sample; approximately 22% occur only once, and 0.09% to 0.13% lies in the top ten. This receptor was obtained from a human donor in good health. Sequences were obtained from naive CD4+ T cells from blood.

The CDR3 here is CASSYNRGLQETQYF. The CDR3 coding sequence is TGTGCCAGCAGTTACAATCGGGGCCTACAAGAGACCCAGTACTTC. V usage is TRBV6-6 and J usage is TRBJ2-5, with D perhaps being TRBD1 or TRBD2 (5 bases each). V gave up 2 bases and J gave up 2 bases, with 12 bases separating them. The V gene's germline CDR1 is MNHNY and CDR2 SVGAGI (reference sequence). The CDR3 contains 15 residues.